Detailed here is one TCR beta chain. This entry is derived from a study of CD8 T cells in Susac syndrome. Germline CDR1 and CDR2: DFQATT and SNEGSKA (reference sequence). With 1 base removed from V and 0 bases from J, the gap between germline ends came to 16 bases. There are 16 residues in the CDR3. Random hexamers were used to reverse transcribe the RNA input (about 0.5 to 1 ug). TCR beta CDR3 was amplified by immunoSEQ multiplex PCR. This amplification extended across 54 Vbeta and 13 Jbeta segments. One entry per CDR3 protein results from TCRdb running MiXCR on the immunoSEQ multiplex PCR reads. The sample has about 300,000 distinct CDR3 sequences; 92% are singletons. In blood CD8+ and CD4+ T cells, TCR beta underwent sequencing.

This TCR derives from a human donor with multiple sclerosis. This sequence joins TRBV20-1 and TRBJ2-7; D ambiguous. Specimen: CD4+ T cells from PBMCs. CDR3 DNA sequence: TGCAGTGCTAGAGGTTTCGGGCAGGCGACCTCCTACGAGCAGTACTTC. As protein: CSARGFGQATSYEQYF.